The rows below give T cell receptor beta chains drawn from one sample of a study of regulatory T cells in long-lasting Graves disease. Via MiXCR, TCRdb re-called the multiplex PCR reads, giving one row per CDR3 protein. The sample consists of 300,000 to 500,000 distinct CDR3 sequences, less than 25% of them appearing once. This specimen consisted of peripheral blood mononuclear cells (PBMCs), obtained when the disease was refractory, from a patient treated with antithyroid drugs. These receptors all come from a female donor with Graves disease. The CDR3 runs from the conserved cysteine through the conserved F or W. Rows give clone size only sometimes, using once, few, many, or a class for an expanded clone.

NA,TRBV11-2,CASSPQGFNTGELFF
few,TRBV19,CASMQGSGGYTF
NA,TRBV25-1,CASRGDSLAF
NA,TRBV9,CASSVTAEPAYEQYF
NA,TRBV13,CASSHGAVAKNIQYF
few,TRBV20-1,CSARGDVPYEQYF
NA,TRBV20-1,CSALDSGGPGEQYF
few,TRBV29-1,CSVGDGNRPQHF
few,TRBV27,CASAGNSYEQYF
NA,TRBV27,CASSGGGFTDTQYF